A single sample gave rise to the 20 T cell receptor beta chains below, sequenced in a study of PD-L1 blockade in urothelial cancer. Generated by immunoSEQ multiplex PCR, the TCRdb table keeps only in-frame clones and is missing some. This table holds fewer than 85,000 clones, 88% found once. The time point is: peripheral blood 6 weeks after treatment start. Specimen: PBMCs, collected around atezolizumab (anti-PD-L1) treatment. The receptors derive from a man between 60 and 70 years old with urothelial cancer.

This sequence joins TRBV18 and TRBJ1-4; D perhaps matches TRBD1 (6 bases). The CDR3 runs 15 residues. In germline, CDR1 is KGHSH, CDR2 LQKENI. Trimming took 1 base from V and 4 from J, leaving 10 bases between them. DNA for the CDR3: TGTGCCAGCTCACCACGGACAGATTATAATGAAAAACTGTTTTTT. Translated, it gives CASSPRTDYNEKLFF.

This chain links TRBV11-2 with TRBJ2-7, with D possibly being TRBD1 (6 bases). The CDR3 has 13 amino acids. V lost 6 bases, J lost 2 bases, and 11 bases lay in between. Germline V gene sequence: CDR1 SGHAT, CDR2 FQNNGV. CDR3 sequence (DNA): TGTGCCAGCAGTCCCGACAGGACCTACGAGCAGTACTTC. This translates into CASSPDRTYEQYF.

V is TRBV7-9 and J is TRBJ2-7; 7 bases align to TRBD2. The V segment lost 0 bases and the J segment 9 bases; nucleotides outside the gene matches: 5. Germline V gives CDR1 SEHNR, CDR2 FQNEAQ (reference sequence). The CDR3 runs to 13 residues. The CDR3 is CASSLAGGRGQYF. CDR3 DNA sequence: TGTGCCAGCAGCTTAGCGGGAGGGCGTGGGCAGTACTTC.

Here the CDR3 DNA reads TGTGCCAGCTCACCCTCGGAAGAGACCCAGTACTTC. Amino acid sequence: CASSPSEETQYF. The chain uses TRBV18 and TRBJ2-5, with D hard to call. The V and J ends lost 3 bases and 3 bases respectively, with 5 bases between them. CDR1 and CDR2 (germline): KGHSH, LQKENI. The CDR3 is made up of 12 amino acids.

This sequence joins TRBV30 and TRBJ1-1, with 9 bases matching TRBD1. CDR1 is GTSNPN and CDR2 is SVGIG in the germline V gene (reference sequence). After removal of 0 bases from V and 7 bases from J, the junction contained 6 bases not matched to a gene. CDR3 length: 14 residues. CDR3 nucleotides: TGTGCCTGGAGTGTAAAGTACAGGGGGCTTGAAGCTTTCTTT. Amino acids: CAWSVKYRGLEAFF.

The chain joins TRBV13 to TRBJ1-1, with a tentative D call TRBD1 (5 bases). Germline loops: CDR1 PRHDT, CDR2 FYEKMQ (reference sequence). This CDR3 comprises 12 residues. V was cut by 1 base and J by 11 bases, with 11 bases left in between. DNA of the CDR3: TGTGCCAGCAGCTTAGTATTAGGGGCTGCTTTCTTT. Residues: CASSLVLGAAFF.

V usage is TRBV5-5 and J usage is TRBJ2-5; D is unresolved. V was cut by 0 bases and J by 1 base, with 10 bases left in between. CDR1 SGHKS and CDR2 YYEKEE come from the germline V gene (reference sequence). This CDR3 spans 15 amino acids. CDR3 sequence (DNA): TGTGCCAGCAGCTTGGATGCTACGATCCAAGAGACCCAGTACTTC. This translates into CASSLDATIQETQYF.

The CDR3 nucleotides read TGTGCCAGCTTCGGACTAGCGGGATACAATGAGCAGTTCTTC. Its translation is CASFGLAGYNEQFF. The chain joins TRBV18 to TRBJ2-1; TRBD2 agrees at 12 bases. The CDR3 length is 14 residues. J lost 4 bases, V lost 7 bases, and 2 bases had no gene match. The germline gives CDR1 KGHSH, CDR2 LQKENI. Full variable domain (rest looked up from reference TRBV18 and TRBJ2-1): NAGVMQNPRHLVRRRGQEARLRCSPMKGHSHVYWYRQLPEEGLKFMVYLQKENIIDESGMPKERFSAEFPKEGPSILRIQQVVRGDSAAYFCASFGLAGYNEQFFGPGTRLTVL.

J is TRBJ1-1 and V is TRBV4-2; possibly TRBD1 for D (5 bases). The CDR3 spans 13 residues. Trimming left V 2 bases short and J 5 bases short, with 9 bases between. The V gene's germline CDR1 is LGHNA and CDR2 YNFKEQ. The chain's CDR3 is CASSQRQGTEAFF. Here the CDR3 DNA reads TGTGCCAGCAGCCAACGCCAGGGAACTGAAGCTTTCTTT.

Of note for this clone: One end of the junction varies from germline; a read error may be responsible. The chain is built from TRBV6-1 and TRBJ2-7; possible D gene TRBD1, 6 bases. The CDR3 loop spans 12 amino acids. CDR1 MNHNS and CDR2 SASEGT come from the germline V gene. The CDR3, as DNA: TGTGCCAGCAGTAAACAGGGAACCGAAAACGACTTC. Translated, it gives CASSKQGTENDF.

The chain has TRBV5-8 and TRBJ1-1, with 8 bases matching TRBD1. This CDR3 contains 14 residues. V was pared by 4 bases and J by 7 bases, with 9 bases of the junction left unmatched. The germline V gene encodes CDR1 SGHTS and CDR2 YDEGEE. The CDR3 is CASSLIDRGGEAFF. In DNA, the CDR3 is TGTGCCAGCAGCCTCATCGACAGGGGCGGTGAAGCTTTCTTT.

The genes are TRBV10-3 and TRBJ1-1; 7 nucleotides align to TRBD1. The germline V gene has CDR1 ENHRY and CDR2 SYGVKD. The V segment lost 10 bases and the J segment 3 bases; nucleotides outside the gene matches: 14. The CDR3 has 15 residues. The CDR3 protein is CATRGGGARYTEAFF. CDR3 bases: TGTGCCACCCGAGGAGGGGGCGCGAGGTACACTGAAGCTTTCTTT.

This clone has just one count. This chain connects TRBV2 to TRBJ2-3; 8 bases map to TRBD2. In germline, CDR1 is SNHLY, CDR2 FYNNEI. Losses at the gene ends were 5 bases for V and 2 bases for J; bases not matched to a gene: 6. There are 15 residues in the CDR3. CDR3 nucleotides: TGTGCCAGCAGTCGCCTAGCGGGTCCCACAGATACGCAGTATTTT. Protein product: CASSRLAGPTDTQYF.

This rearrangement joins TRBV5-1 to TRBJ1-1; D gene uncertain. Trimming stripped 4 bases from V and 4 bases from J, with 11 bases between. CDR3 length: 13 residues. Germline values: CDR1 SGHRS, CDR2 YFSETQ. The CDR3 sequence: CASSRGSSTEAFF. The CDR3 DNA follows: TGCGCCAGCAGCCGGGGATCAAGCACTGAAGCTTTCTTT.

The chain uses TRBV28 and TRBJ1-1; 7 nucleotides line up with TRBD1. Trimming cost V 7 bases and J 7 bases; bases outside gene matches: 9. This CDR3 has 13 residues. Germline CDR1 is MDHEN and CDR2 is SYDVKM. The CDR3 nucleotides read TGTGCCAGCACCGTGGACAGGTCGTATGAAGCTTTCTTT. It translates to CASTVDRSYEAFF.

CDR3 region: CATSRDLLRQANYGYTF. The DNA for the CDR3 is TGTGCCACCAGCAGAGATCTCCTTAGACAGGCTAACTATGGCTACACCTTC. This chain uses TRBV15 with TRBJ1-2; D might be TRBD1 (6 bases). The V end lost 0 bases, the J end lost 0 bases, and 14 bases lay between the germline ends. The CDR3 is 17 residues long. Germline-derived CDR1 and CDR2 are LNHNV and YYDKDF (reference sequence).

The V gene is TRBV19, the J gene TRBJ1-5; D is possibly TRBD1 (5 bases). With 3 bases removed from V and 5 bases from J, the gap between germline ends came to 8 bases. The germline gives CDR1 LNHDA, CDR2 SQIVND (reference sequence). The CDR3 loop spans 13 amino acids. The DNA of the CDR3 is TGTGCCAGTAGTATCAGGGCCCATCAGCCCCAGCATTTT. Translating it yields CASSIRAHQPQHF.

This clone has only one observation. The chain combines TRBV2 with TRBJ2-3, with D possibly TRBD2 on 6 matching bases. Germline CDR1 SNHLY, CDR2 FYNNEI. Trimming stripped 1 base from V and 1 base from J, with 15 bases between. The CDR3 consists of 17 residues. The CDR3: CASSEGSRTIRTDTQYF. The CDR3 nucleotides read TGTGCCAGCAGTGAAGGTAGTAGGACTATCCGCACAGATACGCAGTATTTT.

The chain carries TRBV10-3 and TRBJ2-1, with TRBD2 identical over 11 bases. Germline loops: CDR1 ENHRY, CDR2 SYGVKD. The CDR3 is 15 residues long. V lost 2 bases to trimming and J lost 5 bases; unmatched junction nucleotides: 2. DNA for the CDR3: TGTGCCATCAGTGAGAAGACTAGCGGGAACAATGAGCAGTTCTTC. It yields the protein CAISEKTSGNNEQFF.

This clone came up once. The chain carries TRBV7-3 and TRBJ1-1; TRBD1 is a possible D gene (6 bases). Germline CDR1 and CDR2: SGHTA and FQGTGA. There are 14 residues in the CDR3. The V and J ends lost 5 bases and 5 bases respectively, with 15 bases between them. CDR3 region: CASSQQGSRTEAFF. CDR3 bases: TGTGCCAGCAGCCAGCAGGGGTCGCGGACTGAAGCTTTCTTT.